This T cell receptor (beta chain) was observed in a study of shared clonotypes between healthy human individuals. The wider study: Aged 18 to 49, the donors were two women and three men. CD4 naive and CD4 memory each took three plates per donor, while CD8 naive took two and CD8 memory one.

In germline, CDR1 is SGHRS, CDR2 YFSETQ. V shed 0 bases and J shed 0 bases, with 6 bases lying between them. CDR3 length: 15 residues. TCRdb keeps only in-frame clones here, not all; method: immunoSEQ multiplex PCR. Among approximately 2.5 million clones listed, about 92% were seen once. Of note for this clone: Antigen specificity is unknown. This sample includes further DNA sequences coding for the same CDR3.

Study-level points and caveats: Generally, estimated richness proved larger in naive subsets than it did in memory subsets. How much donors shared clonotypes was expected to be affected by sequencing depth.

The receptor comes from a man younger than 35 in good health. V and J are TRBV5-1 and TRBJ2-2, with a possible D match to TRBD1 (5 bases). The source material was naive CD4+ T cells sorted from blood. Regarding subset: CD45RA+ positively selected. Here the CDR3 reads CASSLEGPNTGELFF. Written as DNA, the CDR3 is TGCGCCAGCAGCTTGGAGGGGCCGAACACCGGGGAGCTGTTTTTT. Full variable domain (remainder filled in from reference TRBV5-1 and TRBJ2-2): KAGVTQTPRYLIKTRGQQVTLSCSPISGHRSVSWYQQTPGQGLQFLFEYFSETQRNKGNFPGRFSGRQFSNSRSEMNVSTLELGDSALYLCASSLEGPNTGELFFGEGSRLTVL.